This T cell receptor beta chain was retrieved from a study of blood T cell repertoires in COVID-19. The CDR3 runs to 15 residues. Trimming took 4 bases from V and 2 from J, leaving 16 bases between them. Germline assignment: CDR1 GTSNPN and CDR2 SVGIG (reference sequence). A single count supports this clone. Repertoires were generated with immunoSEQ multiplex PCR, while TCRdb's copy carries only in-frame clones and drops some. The sample shows tens of thousands of clones, about four fifths of them seen only once. Sequenced input: peripheral blood. V is TRBV30 and J is TRBJ2-3, with D possibly matching TRBD1 (5 bases). The TCR originated in a woman aged 60 to 75 with acute or convalescent COVID-19. The CDR3 sequence is CAWKPEGHFTDTQYF. The CDR3 DNA reads TGTGCCTGGAAGCCAGAAGGACACTTCACAGATACGCAGTATTTT. Complete variable domain (other parts from reference TRBV30 and TRBJ2-3): SQTIHQWPATLVQPVGSPLSLECTVEGTSNPNLYWYRQAAGRGLQLLFYSVGIGQISSEVPQNLSASRPQDRQFILSSKKLLLSDSGFYLCAWKPEGHFTDTQYFGPGTRLTVL.